The 2 T cell receptor beta chains below all came from one sample that was sequenced in a study of post-analysis software for immune sequencing data. Study-wide results and limits: Patients showed TRBV5-6, TRBV5-1 and TRBV20-1 among five TRBV segments more frequent than in controls.

What these receptors recognize is not known. Sequencing libraries made from TCR beta cDNA carried unique molecular identifiers. TCRdb processed the PCR reads anew with MiXCR; each CDR3 protein has one entry. The table lists under 900,000 distinct CDR3 sequences, approximately 53% of them singletons. Material: blood. These receptors all come from a girl aged 10-17 years with multiple sclerosis.

V gene TRBV5-1 combines with J gene TRBJ2-7; tentative D call: TRBD2 (6 bases). Trimming stripped 0 bases from V and 0 bases from J, with 10 bases between. CDR3 length: 15 amino acids. CDR1 and CDR2 (germline): SGHRS, YFSETQ. The CDR3 sequence: CASSLVRGYSYEQYF. The CDR3 DNA is TGCGCCAGCAGCTTGGTCCGGGGGTACTCCTACGAGCAGTACTTC.

This clonotype has only a few counts. The junction differs from germline at one of its ends, possibly a read error. The chain is built from TRBV12-3 or TRBV12-4 and TRBJ2-1; D gene ambiguous. The CDR3 contains 14 residues. CDR3 sequence: CASGFDHRHNEQFF. The CDR3 nucleotides read TGTGCCAGCGGTTTCGACCACCGCCACAATGAGCAGTTCTTC.